The TCR beta chain described here comes from a study of blood T cell repertoires in COVID-19 (dated by TCRdb to the early 2020s). Background on the whole study: The collaborator samples originated in the United States, Italy and Spain and spanned the acute and convalescent phases of COVID-19. The prospective study material was composed of cDNA or gDNA derived from T cells, B-cell-depleted T cells, or PBMCs. Subjects who had been exposed to COVID-19, were actively infected with it, or had recovered from it provided the deeply sampled blood TCRbeta repertoires that made up the dataset. A freely available public database, intended as a resource for researchers studying the immune response to SARS-CoV-2, is where the repertoires were released. The samples were drawn from the first 160 participants of the ongoing ImmuneRACE study and from under 1,500 subjects provided by 6 global collaborators. Sample metadata almost always included a de-identified subject ID, COVID-19 status, age in years and sex. Where available, HLA class I and class II types were obtained from metadata supplied by the sample provider rather than from assay-based typing.

The immunoSEQ Assay, a bias-controlled multiplex PCR, was used to amplify TCRbeta CDR3 regions from genomic DNA. In the authors' own workflow: Nucleated cell counts per sample were estimated from amplification of reference gene primers within the assay. To quantify the absolute abundance of each unique TCRbeta CDR3 rearrangement, sequence reads were collapsed and filtered. For each sample, productive Simpson clonality was calculated as the square root of Simpson's diversity index across productive rearrangements. TCRdb obtained this table from immuneACCESS and retained in-frame rearrangements with V and J assigned. These tables miss some clones; where compared with another copy, unresolved V genes account for less than half of the shortfall, and the remainder is unexplained. D and trimming were read from the DNA, whereas the V and J calls and clone size are those reported in that table. The sample table holds around 200,000 clones, of which over 80% were seen once. The ten largest account for 0.95% to 1.5% of the sample.

A single count supports this clone. It lacks a known antigen. Qualities for individual bases were not recorded, and no much larger clone is one base off. The research as a whole found: The quantity of clinical and demographic metadata differed by source and by participant and was supplied without curation.

Participants in the prospective study were aged about 18 to 95 years, lived in more than 20 United States geographic areas, and enrolled through a virtual design. In the prospective study, cohorts were assigned on the basis of participant-reported clinical history obtained from a screening survey and a study questionnaire. Recovered participants in ImmuneRACE Cohort 3 were defined as having two consecutive negative NP/OP PCR tests, clearance from a healthcare professional, or resolution of symptoms. Each participant in the prospective study had whole blood, serum and a nasopharyngeal or oropharyngeal swab collected by mobile phlebotomists. Additional blood draws and questionnaires over an approximately two-month period could optionally be provided by prospective study participants. Before DNA extraction, prospective study blood samples were shipped either frozen or at room temperature. Relative to germline, V is missing 4 bases and J is missing 9 bases, with 7 bases of the junction outside any gene match. CDR1 is given as LGHNT and CDR2 as FRNRAP, both from the germline V gene. Its CDR3 holds 15 amino acids, cysteine through phenylalanine. Only the CDR3 part of the read is kept: 45 bases, read in frame from the first base.

This chain is built from TRBV12-5 and TRBJ2-1; 12 junctional bases match TRBD2. The TCR was taken from a young man who had recovered from COVID-19. Sequences were obtained from PBMCs or T cells enriched from blood (not recorded which). The CDR3 reads as follows: CASGSLAGGLGEQFF. The sequence in DNA is TGTGCTAGTGGTTCGCTAGCGGGAGGGCTGGGTGAGCAGTTCTTC.